This paragraph covers one T cell receptor (beta chain) sequence. The protocol was immunoSEQ multiplex PCR, while the TCRdb copy is restricted to in-frame clones and leaves out a portion. Here the sample spans about 220,000 clones, 75% to 90% being singletons. The data stem from a study of blood T cell repertoires in COVID-19. The receptor was derived from a woman aged 18-29 years in a cohort exposed to, infected with or recovered from COVID-19 (not recorded which). Sequenced input: PBMCs or T cells enriched from blood (not recorded which).

DNA of the CDR3: TGTGCCAGCAGCCCCGGCCCCCGGACATCGTTTTATGGCTACACCTTC. Translation gives CASSPGPRTSFYGYTF. V gene TRBV7-9 combines with J gene TRBJ1-2; maybe TRBD1 (5 bases). Between the trimmed V and J ends, which lost 5 bases and 5 bases, there was a span of 21 bases. Germline assignment: CDR1 SEHNR and CDR2 FQNEAQ (reference sequence). The CDR3 totals 16 residues.